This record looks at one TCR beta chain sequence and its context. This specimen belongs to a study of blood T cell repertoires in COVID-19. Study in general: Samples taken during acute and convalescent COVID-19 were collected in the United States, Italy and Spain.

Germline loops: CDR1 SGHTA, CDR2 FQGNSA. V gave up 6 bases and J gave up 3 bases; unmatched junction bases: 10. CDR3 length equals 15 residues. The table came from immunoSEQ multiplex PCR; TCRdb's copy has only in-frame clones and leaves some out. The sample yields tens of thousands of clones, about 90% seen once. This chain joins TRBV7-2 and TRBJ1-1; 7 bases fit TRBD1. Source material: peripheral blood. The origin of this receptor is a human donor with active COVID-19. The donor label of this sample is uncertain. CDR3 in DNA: TGTGCCAGCAGGGTGAGGGGGCAGGGGGACACTGAAGCTTTCTTT. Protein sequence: CASRVRGQGDTEAFF.